Each of the 32 T cell receptor beta chains below was sequenced from the same sample in a study of blood T cell repertoires in COVID-19. Clones were sequenced by immunoSEQ multiplex PCR, and TCRdb holds only the in-frame ones, with some missing. In the table there are 150,000 to 200,000 clones, under 90% of which are singletons. The specimen was PBMCs or T cells enriched from blood (not recorded which). These receptors were obtained from a man in his fifties or sixties who had recovered from COVID-19.

This clone showed up just once. V is TRBV18 and J is TRBJ1-3, with D unclear. The CDR3 spans 18 residues. Germline V gene sequence: CDR1 KGHSH, CDR2 LQKENI. The V and J ends lost 1 base and 2 bases respectively, with 18 bases between them. CDR3 loop: CASSPQGGFSVAGNTIYF. The CDR3 DNA follows: TGTGCCAGCTCACCACAGGGAGGCTTCTCGGTTGCTGGAAACACCATATATTTT. Based on the CDR3 plus reference TRBV18 and TRBJ1-3, the full variable domain is NAGVMQNPRHLVRRRGQEARLRCSPMKGHSHVYWYRQLPEEGLKFMVYLQKENIIDESGMPKERFSAEFPKEGPSILRIQQVVRGDSAAYFCASSPQGGFSVAGNTIYFGEGSWLTVV.

This clone was recorded only once. V usage is TRBV21-1 and J usage is TRBJ1-4; the DNA was not used to check the table's D call, TRBD1. TRBV21-1 is described as a pseudogene. The CDR3 runs to 16 residues. CDR3 protein: CASPPGQGLLSEKLFF. CDR3 DNA sequence: TGTGCCAGCCCCCCGGGACAGGGGTTGTTAAGTGAAAAACTGTTTTTT.

In this sample, this clone turned up a few times. This chain links TRBV4-1 with TRBJ2-7; 16 nucleotides agree with TRBD2. V lost 4 bases to trimming and J lost 7 bases; unmatched junction nucleotides: 10. The CDR3 covers 17 residues. Germline-derived CDR1 and CDR2 are MGHRA and YSYEKL. This CDR3 is CASSLHGTSGGAGEQYF. CDR3 nucleotide sequence: TGCGCCAGCAGCCTACATGGGACTAGCGGGGGGGCCGGGGAGCAGTACTTC.

In nucleotides, the CDR3 is TGTGCCAGCAGTTTTGGCGAGGGAGGGACTAATGAAAAACTGTTTTTT. This sequence encodes CASSFGEGGTNEKLFF. The chain links TRBV28 to TRBJ1-4; D is undetermined. In germline, CDR1 is MDHEN, CDR2 SYDVKM. The ends were cut back, 3 bases at V and 2 bases at J, with 13 bases in the middle. This CDR3 is built from 16 residues. Looking up the rest from reference TRBV28 and TRBJ1-4 gives the full variable domain: DVKVTQSSRYLVKRTGEKVFLECVQDMDHENMFWYRQDPGLGLRLIYFSYDVKMKEKGDIPEGYSVSREKKERFSLILESASTNQTSMYLCASSFGEGGTNEKLFFGSGTQLSVL.

The V gene is TRBV5-6, the J gene TRBJ1-2, with TRBD1 matching 7 bases. The CDR3 is made up of 14 amino acids. Losses at the gene ends were 4 bases for V and 3 bases for J; bases not matched to a gene: 6. Germline V gene sequence: CDR1 SGHDT, CDR2 YYEEEE. The CDR3 bases are TGTGCCAGCAGCAAACAGGGGACCGACTATGGCTACACCTTC. It codes for CASSKQGTDYGYTF.

J is TRBJ1-4 and V is TRBV7-2; D not certain. The V end was cut by 1 base, the J end by 3 bases, with 6 bases between. Germline V gene sequence: CDR1 SGHTA, CDR2 FQGNSA. This CDR3 comprises 14 residues. The CDR3 loop reads CASSLGVPNEKLFF. In DNA form, the CDR3 reads TGTGCCAGCAGCTTAGGAGTCCCTAATGAAAAACTGTTTTTT. Filled out from reference TRBV7-2 and TRBJ1-4, the complete variable domain reads GAGVSQSPSNKVTEKGKDVELRCDPISGHTALYWYRQSLGQGLEFLIYFQGNSAPDKSGLPSDRFSAERTGGSVSTLTIQRTQQEDSAVYLCASSLGVPNEKLFFGSGTQLSVL.

The V gene is TRBV7-9, the J gene TRBJ1-2; 9 bases agree with TRBD1. Trimming took 9 bases from V and 9 from J; bases not matched to a gene: 8. This CDR3 contains 12 residues. From germline, CDR1 is SEHNR and CDR2 FQNEAQ (reference sequence). CDR3 DNA: TGTGCCAGTGCCGGGACAGGGAGTAGCTACACCTTC. Translated: CASAGTGSSYTF.

J is TRBJ1-2 and V is TRBV7-9, with D hard to call. V lost 1 base, J lost 5 bases, and 17 bases lay in between. The CDR3 has 16 amino acids. From germline, CDR1 is SEHNR and CDR2 FQNEAQ (reference sequence). DNA of the CDR3: TGTGCCAGCAGCTTAGGCCACGGCGGGGTCCGATATGGCTACACCTTC. It translates to CASSLGHGGVRYGYTF.

This rearrangement joins TRBV5-5 to TRBJ1-5; no firm D call. The CDR3 spans 17 residues. Germline V CDR1 and CDR2: SGHKS, YYEKEE (reference sequence). With 1 base removed from V and 0 bases from J, the gap between germline ends came to 14 bases. CDR3 amino acids: CASSLNSPLYSNQPQHF. DNA for the CDR3: TGTGCCAGCAGCTTGAACTCCCCCCTTTATAGCAATCAGCCCCAGCATTTT.

The chain is built from TRBV11-2 and TRBJ2-3; 7 nucleotides agree with TRBD2. After removal of 2 bases from V and 6 bases from J, the junction contained 11 bases not matched to a gene. Germline V gene lookup returns CDR1 SGHAT and CDR2 FQNNGV. This CDR3 has 16 amino acids. The CDR3 DNA reads as TGTGCCAGCAGCTTATCGGCTGCGGGGGTTTCGGATACGCAGTATTTT. It codes for CASSLSAAGVSDTQYF.

The rearrangement joins TRBV19 to TRBJ1-2; possible D gene TRBD1, 5 bases. Germline CDR1 reads LNHDA; CDR2 reads SQIVND (reference sequence). The V and J ends lost 8 bases and 4 bases respectively, with 8 bases between them. The CDR3 length is 11 residues. CDR3 residues: CASAQVYGYTF. CDR3 nucleotide sequence: TGTGCCAGTGCACAGGTCTATGGCTACACCTTC.

The chain carries TRBV5-6 and TRBJ2-2; perhaps TRBD1 as D (6 bases). CDR3 length equals 15 residues. V lost 4 bases and J lost 2, with 12 bases in between. Germline assignment: CDR1 SGHDT and CDR2 YYEEEE. This chain's CDR3 is CASSGRDKNTGELFF. CDR3 in DNA: TGTGCCAGCAGCGGCCGGGACAAAAACACCGGGGAGCTGTTTTTT.

The chain carries TRBV4-2 and TRBJ1-3; tentatively, D is TRBD1 (6 bases). The CDR3 is made up of 17 amino acids. Germline V CDR1 and CDR2: LGHNA, YNFKEQ. Deletions cut 0 bases from V and 2 bases from J, with 14 bases between. The CDR3 sequence: CASSQEYRQVAGNTIYF. The CDR3 nucleotides read TGTGCCAGCAGCCAAGAATACCGACAGGTAGCTGGAAACACCATATATTTT.

The chain carries TRBV4-2 and TRBJ2-5; tentative D call: TRBD2 (5 bases). CDR3 length: 15 amino acids. V lost 1 base and J 2 bases, leaving 11 bases between the germline ends. Germline values: CDR1 LGHNA, CDR2 YNFKEQ. DNA of the CDR3: TGTGCCAGCAGCCAAGCAGAGGGCCAACAAGAGACCCAGTACTTC. Its protein is CASSQAEGQQETQYF.

The chain joins TRBV25-1 to TRBJ1-1; no clear D. CDR1 and CDR2 from the germline V gene are MGHDK and SYGVNS. This CDR3 spans 14 amino acids. Trimming left V 5 bases short and J 4 bases short, with 14 bases between. The CDR3 sequence is CASSRAAGVTEAFF. DNA of the CDR3: TGTGCCAGCAGTCGGGCCGCGGGTGTCACTGAAGCTTTCTTT.

The chain is built from TRBV18 and TRBJ2-1; D is undetermined. The CDR3 contains 13 residues. V was clipped by 6 bases and J by 7 bases, with 13 bases between them. Germline CDR1 KGHSH, CDR2 LQKENI. The CDR3 sequence is CASSGQVKNEQFF. The CDR3 DNA sequence: TGTGCCAGCTCTGGGCAGGTAAAAAATGAGCAGTTCTTC.

The chain joins TRBV19 to TRBJ1-1; D unresolved. With 7 bases removed from V and 3 bases from J, the gap between germline ends came to 15 bases. The germline CDR1 and CDR2 sequences are LNHDA and SQIVND (reference sequence). The CDR3 totals 14 residues. The CDR3 nucleotides read TGTGCCAGTAAGAGGGCTGGTGTGGACACTGAAGCTTTCTTT. Residues: CASKRAGVDTEAFF.

This clone was counted once. The genes are TRBV2 and TRBJ2-1; 7 bases match TRBD1. Unmatched junction bases numbered 12, after V lost 6 bases and J lost 4 bases. The CDR3 runs 16 residues. The V gene's germline CDR1 is SNHLY and CDR2 FYNNEI. CDR3 loop: CASRAATGQFYNEQFF. CDR3 DNA sequence: TGTGCCAGCAGGGCCGCGACAGGGCAATTTTACAATGAGCAGTTCTTC.

The chain recombines TRBV7-3 with TRBJ2-3; 12 nucleotides agree with TRBD2. Germline V gives CDR1 SGHTA, CDR2 FQGTGA. The CDR3 sequence is 16 residues long. Unmatched junction bases numbered 6, after V lost 5 bases and J lost 3 bases. CDR3 loop: CASSLGTSGSTDTQYF. The CDR3 DNA follows: TGTGCCAGCAGCCTCGGGACTAGCGGGTCAACAGATACGCAGTATTTT.

V is TRBV29-1 and J is TRBJ1-5, with D perhaps TRBD1 (5 bases). The germline V gene has CDR1 SQVTM and CDR2 ANQGSEA. The CDR3 consists of 14 residues. The germline V and J ends were trimmed by 4 bases and 2 bases, with 12 bases remaining between them. The CDR3 DNA follows: TGCAGCGTTGCCTCAGCGGGGGGCAATCAGCCCCAGCATTTT. Translation: CSVASAGGNQPQHF.

The chain is built from TRBV12-3 or TRBV12-4 and TRBJ1-5; 7 bases are shared with TRBD1. This CDR3 region has 13 residues. The J segment lost 4 bases and the V segment lost 6 bases, leaving 3 bases of the junction unmatched. CDR3 coding DNA: TGTGCCAGCAGGGGGGACAGTAATCAGCCCCAGCATTTT. Amino acid sequence: CASRGDSNQPQHF.

The chain has TRBV5-1 and TRBJ2-5; a possible D gene is TRBD2 (6 bases). Looked up from germline, CDR1 is SGHRS and CDR2 is YFSETQ. The CDR3 sequence is 14 residues long. Between the trimmed V and J ends, which lost 0 bases and 5 bases, there was a span of 11 bases. The chain's CDR3 is CASSLGGVAETQYF. The CDR3 nucleotides are TGCGCCAGCAGCTTGGGGGGGGTCGCCGAGACCCAGTACTTC.

The chain combines TRBV25-1 with TRBJ2-1, with D maybe TRBD2 (5 bases). The CDR3 is made up of 14 amino acids. V was clipped by 1 base and J by 4 bases, with 8 bases between them. From germline, CDR1 is MGHDK and CDR2 SYGVNS. CDR3 amino acids: CASSESGDYNEQFF. CDR3 nucleotides: TGTGCCAGCAGTGAATCCGGGGATTACAATGAGCAGTTCTTC.

The chain is built from TRBV21-1 and TRBJ1-1. TRBV21-1 is given as a pseudogene. There are 12 residues in the CDR3. For the CDR3, the DNA is TGTGCCTGCCCGAGAGCGAACACTGAAGCTTTCTTT. It yields the protein CACPRANTEAFF.

This clone was recorded only once. CDR3 sequence reads: CASSFELRDRGFRGRPQHF. In DNA, the CDR3 is TGTGCCAGCAGCTTTGAACTCCGGGACAGGGGGTTTAGGGGTCGGCCCCAGCATTTT. The chain combines TRBV12-1 with TRBJ1-5; TRBD1, as called in the table, went unchecked against the DNA. TRBV12-1 is listed as a pseudogene. The CDR3 is 19 amino acids.

On this clone: The junction does not match germline at one end; this may be a read error. The V and J genes are TRBV5-1 and TRBJ2-7, with D unclear. Germline V gene lookup returns CDR1 SGHRS and CDR2 YFSETQ. The CDR3 runs 13 residues. The CDR3 nucleotides are TGCGCCAGCAACTTGGGTAATGCCTACGAGCAGTACTTC. Translation gives CASNLGNAYEQYF. Full variable domain (remainder filled in from reference TRBV5-1 and TRBJ2-7): KAGVTQTPRYLIKTRGQQVTLSCSPISGHRSVSWYQQTPGQGLQFLFEYFSETQRNKGNFPGRFSGRQFSNSRSEMNVSTLELGDSALYLCASNLGNAYEQYFGPGTRLTVT.

This clone occurred a few times. This chain's CDR3 is CASIGSQGAFYGYTF. Here the CDR3 DNA reads TGTGCCAGTATAGGGTCGCAGGGGGCTTTCTATGGCTACACCTTC. The V and J genes are TRBV19 and TRBJ1-2; 8 nucleotides align to TRBD1. Germline CDR1 LNHDA, CDR2 SQIVND (reference sequence). CDR3 length: 15 amino acids. The V segment lost 7 bases and the J segment 4 bases; nucleotides outside the gene matches: 11.

The chain carries TRBV15 and TRBJ1-5; maybe TRBD1 (6 bases). Between the trimmed V and J ends, which lost 0 bases and 8 bases, there was a span of 14 bases. The CDR3 extends over 15 amino acids. Germline assignment: CDR1 LNHNV and CDR2 YYDKDF (reference sequence). In nucleotides, the CDR3 is TGTGCCACCAGCAGAGATTTACAGGGCGAGGAGCCCCAGCATTTT. Encoded protein: CATSRDLQGEEPQHF.

This clone has just one count. The chain has TRBV3-1 (or the pseudogene TRBV3-2) and TRBJ1-4, with 8 nucleotides matching TRBD1. The CDR3 runs to 11 residues. V lost 3 bases and J lost 15; bases outside the gene matches: 3. Germline loops: CDR1 LGHDT, CDR2 YNNKEL (reference sequence). The CDR3 DNA is TGTGCCAGCAGCCACCGGGGACAGGTGTTTTTT. It specifies CASSHRGQVFF.

The genes are TRBV30 and TRBJ1-6; TRBD1 is a possible D gene (5 bases). V was shortened by 1 base and J by 0 bases, with 10 bases between the two germline ends. The CDR3 totals 16 residues. In germline, CDR1 is GTSNPN, CDR2 SVGIG (reference sequence). This CDR3 is CAWSGGVYSYNSPLHF. The DNA for the CDR3 is TGTGCCTGGAGTGGGGGGGTATACTCCTATAATTCACCCCTCCACTTT.

This clone was seen only a few times. The rearrangement joins TRBV27 to TRBJ1-5; 7 nucleotides align to TRBD1. V lost 5 bases to trimming and J lost 7 bases; unmatched junction nucleotides: 8. This CDR3 is 14 amino acids long. Germline CDR1 is MNHEY and CDR2 is SMNVEV (reference sequence). The DNA for the CDR3 is TGTGCCAGCAGTCACGACAGGGCCGCGCAGCCCCAGCATTTT. Translation: CASSHDRAAQPQHF.

The genes are TRBV30 and TRBJ1-3, with D perhaps TRBD1 (5 bases). V was clipped by 4 bases and J by 0 bases, with 10 bases between them. The CDR3 length is 14 residues. The germline V gene encodes CDR1 GTSNPN and CDR2 SVGIG (reference sequence). Here the CDR3 DNA reads TGTGCCTGGACGGCAGGACACTCTGGAAACACCATATATTTT. Encoded protein: CAWTAGHSGNTIYF.